Ten or more counts support the clone carrying this TCR beta chain. This entry comes from a study of neurological immune-mediated disorders. MiXCR, applied by TCRdb to the 5' RACE reads, yields one record per CDR3 protein. Found here are some 57,000 distinct CDR3 sequences, 3% to 4% of them singletons; the top ten hold approximately 7%. Unsorted libraries were prepared from 2 million PBMCs that had been stored at -80 C. Trimming took 0 bases from V and 2 from J, leaving 15 bases between them. This CDR3 is built from 17 residues. CDR1 KGHSH and CDR2 LQKENI come from the germline V gene. The origin of this receptor is an older woman with multiple sclerosis. The chain is built from TRBV18 and TRBJ2-3; D perhaps matches TRBD2 (5 bases). Sequences were obtained from PBMCs. The CDR3 here is CASSPPSSSPPTDTQYF. In nucleotides, the CDR3 is TGTGCCAGCTCACCACCGTCTAGCTCTCCCCCCACAGATACGCAGTATTTT.